This is a list of T cell receptor beta chains from one sample in a study of identical twins. Via MiXCR, TCRdb re-called the 5' RACE reads, giving one row per CDR3 protein. The repertoire holds 1.5 million or so distinct CDR3 sequences, with about 31% as singletons. Specimen: cord blood. These receptors came from a newborn girl in good health. The CDR3 runs from the conserved cysteine through the conserved F or W. D genes are given only for firm matches. Clone size is stated in some rows and not others, as once, few, many or a class when expanded.

>once|TRBV11-2|.|TRBJ2-3
TGTGCCAGCAGCTCGCGTTCCGGGGCCCCCATGAGGGATACGCAGTATTTT
CASSSRSGAPMRDTQYF
>few|TRBV2|.|TRBJ2-4
TGTGCCAGCAGTGAAAGACTCGGTAAAAACATTCAGTACTTC
CASSERLGKNIQYF
>.|TRBV20-1|TRBD2|TRBJ2-7
TGCAGTGCTAGAGACGCTTCTAGCGGGGGGTCCTACGAGCAGTACTTC
CSARDASSGGSYEQYF
>few|TRBV6-2/TRBV6-3|.|TRBJ2-3
TGTGCCAGCTCGGATTCGGCCCCCTTGGGCACAGATACGCAGTATTTT
CASSDSAPLGTDTQYF
>few|TRBV11-2|TRBD2|TRBJ2-3
TGTGCCAGCAGCAAACTGGGACTAGCGCTCACAGATACGCAGTATTTT
CASSKLGLALTDTQYF
>.|TRBV20-1|TRBD1|TRBJ1-2
TGCAGTGCTAAAGGTGGGGACAGTAACTATGGCTACACCTTC
CSAKGGDSNYGYTF
>.|TRBV20-1|.|TRBJ1-6
TGCAGTGCTAGCAGGGCTCGGGGTGGTAATAATTCACCCCTCCACTTT
CSASRARGGNNSPLHF
>.|TRBV12-3/TRBV12-4|TRBD1|TRBJ2-2
TGTGCCAGCAGTCGAGGACAGGGTAGCACCGGGGAGCTGTTTTTT
CASSRGQGSTGELFF
>few|TRBV20-1|.|TRBJ2-5
TGCGGGGGCCGGTTACAAGAGACCCAGTACTTC
CGGRLQETQYF
>.|TRBV4-1|.|TRBJ2-4
TGCGCCAGCAGCCCCCGGCTACTAGCCAAAAACATTCAGTACTTC
CASSPRLLAKNIQYF
>.|TRBV5-1|.|TRBJ1-3
TGCGCCAGCAGCCCCGAAGAGGCGCCCTCTGGAAACACCATATATTTT
CASSPEEAPSGNTIYF
>.|TRBV7-9|.|TRBJ1-4
TGTGCCAGCAGCTTTCAGGGTGGACGTGAAAAACTGTTTTTT
CASSFQGGREKLFF
>.|TRBV5-1|TRBD2|TRBJ2-3
TGCGCCAGCGGGACTAGCGGGAGAGCGACAGATACGCAGTATTTT
CASGTSGRATDTQYF
>.|TRBV6-1|.|TRBJ1-5
TGTGCCAGCATCGACGGTGGGACGGGCACTATTTTATTTCAGCCCCAGCATTTT
CASIDGGTGTILFQPQHF
>few|TRBV5-1|.|TRBJ1-1
TGCGCCAGCAGCTTGGCGATGAGTAACACTGAAGCTTTCTTT
CASSLAMSNTEAFF
>few|TRBV12-3/TRBV12-4|TRBD2|TRBJ2-5
TGTGCCAGCAGTTTAGTGGGACTAGCTGAGGTGACCCAGTACTTC
CASSLVGLAEVTQYF
>many|TRBV29-1|TRBD1|TRBJ2-7
TGCAGCGTTGAAGGAACCAGGGACAGTTCCTACGAGCAGTACTTC
CSVEGTRDSSYEQYF
>few|TRBV24-1|TRBD2|TRBJ2-1
TGTGCCACCAGTGATTTGCGACTAGCCCGAAACAATGAGCAGTTCTTC
CATSDLRLARNNEQFF
>.|TRBV15|.|TRBJ1-4
TGTGCCACCAGCGGGGTTCGCAATGAAAAACTGTTTTTT
CATSGVRNEKLFF
>few|TRBV27|TRBD1|TRBJ1-5
TGTGCCAGCAGTTTATGGGGACAGGACCCCAATCAGCCCCAGCATTTT
CASSLWGQDPNQPQHF
>.|TRBV10-3|TRBD2|TRBJ2-5
TGTGCAATCAGTGAGGCAGGGACTAGCGACTACAATGAGCAGTACTTC
CAISEAGTSDYNEQYF
>few|TRBV12-3/TRBV12-4|.|TRBJ1-1
TGTGCCAGCAGTTTTGGAGGACAGCTATTCCTCGGCACTGAAGCTTTCTTT
CASSFGGQLFLGTEAFF
>.|TRBV5-1|.|TRBJ2-7
TGCGCCAGCACCCCCTTAGGGGCTTCCTCCTACGAGCAGTACTTC
CASTPLGASSYEQYF
>.|TRBV7-9|.|TRBJ2-7
TGTGCCAGCAGCTTAGGGTACGTCAGGGTTGACGAGCAGTACTTC
CASSLGYVRVDEQYF
>few|TRBV9|.|TRBJ2-1
TGTGCCAGCAGCCGGTGGTTTTCGGGCAATGAGCAGTTCTTC
CASSRWFSGNEQFF
>many|TRBV29-1|TRBD1|TRBJ1-2
TGCAGCGGCGGGACAGTTTATGGCTACACCTTC
CSGGTVYGYTF
>.|TRBV18|.|TRBJ2-2
TGTGCCAGCTCACCAGGATCCACCGGGGAGCTGTTTTTT
CASSPGSTGELFF
>few|TRBV10-3|TRBD1|TRBJ2-7
TGTGCCATCAGGGACAGGGATTACGAGCAGTACTTC
CAIRDRDYEQYF
>.|TRBV2|.|TRBJ2-7
TGTGCCAGCAGGCTAGAAAGCCACGAGCAGTACTTC
CASRLESHEQYF
>.|TRBV29-1|.|TRBJ2-5
TGCAGCGTTGTTCACGGCCTTTTTGGGGAGACCCAGTACTTC
CSVVHGLFGETQYF
>.|TRBV30|.|TRBJ2-6
TGTGCCTGGAGTGGCCTCTATTCTGGGGCCAACGTCCTGACTTTC
CAWSGLYSGANVLTF
>few|TRBV20-1|.|TRBJ1-1
TGCAGTGCTAGGACCAGGGTAGAGACCACTGAAGCTTTCTTT
CSARTRVETTEAFF
>.|TRBV25-1|.|TRBJ2-7
TGTGCCAGCAAGTCTACCGCCCGTAGAGCCTACGAGCAGTACTTC
CASKSTARRAYEQYF
>.|TRBV20-1|.|TRBJ1-2
TGCAGTGCTCGGCCTCCGGGACAAAAAAACTATGGCTACACCTTC
CSARPPGQKNYGYTF
>.|TRBV12-3/TRBV12-4|.|TRBJ2-5
TGTGCCAGCAACCTACAGGGTCTCGGGGAGCAGTACTTC
CASNLQGLGEQYF
>few|TRBV12-3/TRBV12-4|.|TRBJ2-7
TGTGCCAGCAGTTTTAGGGGACAAGGCCCCCAGTACTTC
CASSFRGQGPQYF
>few|TRBV20-1|TRBD1|TRBJ1-4
TGCAGTGCTGACAGGGGGACTAATGAAAAACTGTTTTTT
CSADRGTNEKLFF
>few|TRBV20-1|TRBD1|TRBJ1-1
TGCAGTGCAAGGGACAGATCACCGTCTGAAGCTTTCTTT
CSARDRSPSEAFF
>few|TRBV25-1|.|TRBJ2-4
TGTGCCAGCAGTGACAATCTAGCCAAAAACATTCAGTACTTC
CASSDNLAKNIQYF
>.|TRBV5-1|TRBD2|TRBJ2-7
TGCGCCAGCAGCTTTGGGACTAGTCTCCGTTCTGCCTACAATGAGCAGTACTTC
CASSFGTSLRSAYNEQYF
>few|TRBV28|TRBD2|TRBJ2-5
TGTGCCAGCAGTTTACCCGGGACTAGCGGCCAAGAGACCCAGTACTTC
CASSLPGTSGQETQYF
>.|TRBV20-1|.|TRBJ1-2
TGCAGTGCGCCCTCCGAAGTGAGTCGGTCTGGCTACACCTTC
CSAPSEVSRSGYTF
>few|TRBV10-3|.|TRBJ2-7
TGTGCCATCAGTGATGAACAGCTAAACTACGAGCAGTACTTC
CAISDEQLNYEQYF
>.|TRBV6-5|TRBD2|TRBJ2-4
TGTGCCAGCAGTTATCGCCTAGCGGTAGCCAAAAACATTCAGTACTTC
CASSYRLAVAKNIQYF
>many|TRBV3-1|.|TRBJ2-7
TGTGCCAGCAGCCAAGCTTGGGACGTCTCCTACGAGCAGTACTTC
CASSQAWDVSYEQYF
>.|TRBV5-6|TRBD1|TRBJ1-2
TGTGCCAGCAGCTCTCACGGTACAGGGGTCTATGGCTACACCTTC
CASSSHGTGVYGYTF
>.|TRBV6-2/TRBV6-3|.|TRBJ1-6
TGTGCCTGCCCGCTTTGGGACAACTCCTATAATTCACCCCTCCACTTT
CACPLWDNSYNSPLHF
>few|TRBV14|TRBD2|TRBJ2-1
TGTGCCAGCAGCCGCGAGCGGGAGCGCTTCTACAATGAGCAGTTCTTC
CASSRERERFYNEQFF
>few|TRBV5-1|.|TRBJ2-3
TGCGCCAGCAGCTTGGATATGCCGCCAGATACGCAGTATTTT
CASSLDMPPDTQYF
>few|TRBV10-3|.|TRBJ1-2
TGTGCCATCAGTGTTATTGGGGGGGATGGCTACACCTTC
CAISVIGGDGYTF
>few|TRBV20-1|.|TRBJ2-1
TGCAGTGCTAGAGATCCTTGGGGGATCAATGAGCAGTTCTTC
CSARDPWGINEQFF
>many|TRBV29-1|TRBD2|TRBJ2-1
TGCAGCGTTTTAGGCGGGAGGTCTAATGAGCAGTTCTTC
CSVLGGRSNEQFF
>.|TRBV9|TRBD1|TRBJ1-4
TGCGCCAGCAGTGTAGGCCAGGGGGCCGAAAAACTGTTTTTT
CASSVGQGAEKLFF
>.|TRBV28|.|TRBJ2-1
TGTGCCAGCAGCCCCAGGTGGGCTGGGCTTAACAATGAGCAGTTCTTC
CASSPRWAGLNNEQFF
>.|TRBV7-8|.|TRBJ1-5
TGTGCCAGCAGCGGTAGCAGGGGTCAGCCCCAGCATTTT
CASSGSRGQPQHF